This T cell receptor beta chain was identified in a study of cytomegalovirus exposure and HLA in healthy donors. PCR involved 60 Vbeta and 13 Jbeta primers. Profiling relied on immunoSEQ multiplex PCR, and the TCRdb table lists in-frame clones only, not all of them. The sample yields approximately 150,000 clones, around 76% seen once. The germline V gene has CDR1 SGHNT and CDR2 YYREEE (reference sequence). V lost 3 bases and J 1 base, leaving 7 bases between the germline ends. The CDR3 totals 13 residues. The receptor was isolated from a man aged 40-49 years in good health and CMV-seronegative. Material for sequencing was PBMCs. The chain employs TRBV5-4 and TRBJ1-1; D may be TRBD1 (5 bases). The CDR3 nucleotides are TGTGCCAGCAGCTCGGACAAGAACACTGAAGCTTTCTTT. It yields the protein CASSSDKNTEAFF. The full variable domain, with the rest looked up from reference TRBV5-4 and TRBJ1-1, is ETGVTQSPTHLIKTRGQQVTLRCSSQSGHNTVSWYQQALGQGPQFIFQYYREEENGRGNFPPRFSGLQFPNYSSELNVNALELDDSALYLCASSSDKNTEAFFGQGTRLTVV.